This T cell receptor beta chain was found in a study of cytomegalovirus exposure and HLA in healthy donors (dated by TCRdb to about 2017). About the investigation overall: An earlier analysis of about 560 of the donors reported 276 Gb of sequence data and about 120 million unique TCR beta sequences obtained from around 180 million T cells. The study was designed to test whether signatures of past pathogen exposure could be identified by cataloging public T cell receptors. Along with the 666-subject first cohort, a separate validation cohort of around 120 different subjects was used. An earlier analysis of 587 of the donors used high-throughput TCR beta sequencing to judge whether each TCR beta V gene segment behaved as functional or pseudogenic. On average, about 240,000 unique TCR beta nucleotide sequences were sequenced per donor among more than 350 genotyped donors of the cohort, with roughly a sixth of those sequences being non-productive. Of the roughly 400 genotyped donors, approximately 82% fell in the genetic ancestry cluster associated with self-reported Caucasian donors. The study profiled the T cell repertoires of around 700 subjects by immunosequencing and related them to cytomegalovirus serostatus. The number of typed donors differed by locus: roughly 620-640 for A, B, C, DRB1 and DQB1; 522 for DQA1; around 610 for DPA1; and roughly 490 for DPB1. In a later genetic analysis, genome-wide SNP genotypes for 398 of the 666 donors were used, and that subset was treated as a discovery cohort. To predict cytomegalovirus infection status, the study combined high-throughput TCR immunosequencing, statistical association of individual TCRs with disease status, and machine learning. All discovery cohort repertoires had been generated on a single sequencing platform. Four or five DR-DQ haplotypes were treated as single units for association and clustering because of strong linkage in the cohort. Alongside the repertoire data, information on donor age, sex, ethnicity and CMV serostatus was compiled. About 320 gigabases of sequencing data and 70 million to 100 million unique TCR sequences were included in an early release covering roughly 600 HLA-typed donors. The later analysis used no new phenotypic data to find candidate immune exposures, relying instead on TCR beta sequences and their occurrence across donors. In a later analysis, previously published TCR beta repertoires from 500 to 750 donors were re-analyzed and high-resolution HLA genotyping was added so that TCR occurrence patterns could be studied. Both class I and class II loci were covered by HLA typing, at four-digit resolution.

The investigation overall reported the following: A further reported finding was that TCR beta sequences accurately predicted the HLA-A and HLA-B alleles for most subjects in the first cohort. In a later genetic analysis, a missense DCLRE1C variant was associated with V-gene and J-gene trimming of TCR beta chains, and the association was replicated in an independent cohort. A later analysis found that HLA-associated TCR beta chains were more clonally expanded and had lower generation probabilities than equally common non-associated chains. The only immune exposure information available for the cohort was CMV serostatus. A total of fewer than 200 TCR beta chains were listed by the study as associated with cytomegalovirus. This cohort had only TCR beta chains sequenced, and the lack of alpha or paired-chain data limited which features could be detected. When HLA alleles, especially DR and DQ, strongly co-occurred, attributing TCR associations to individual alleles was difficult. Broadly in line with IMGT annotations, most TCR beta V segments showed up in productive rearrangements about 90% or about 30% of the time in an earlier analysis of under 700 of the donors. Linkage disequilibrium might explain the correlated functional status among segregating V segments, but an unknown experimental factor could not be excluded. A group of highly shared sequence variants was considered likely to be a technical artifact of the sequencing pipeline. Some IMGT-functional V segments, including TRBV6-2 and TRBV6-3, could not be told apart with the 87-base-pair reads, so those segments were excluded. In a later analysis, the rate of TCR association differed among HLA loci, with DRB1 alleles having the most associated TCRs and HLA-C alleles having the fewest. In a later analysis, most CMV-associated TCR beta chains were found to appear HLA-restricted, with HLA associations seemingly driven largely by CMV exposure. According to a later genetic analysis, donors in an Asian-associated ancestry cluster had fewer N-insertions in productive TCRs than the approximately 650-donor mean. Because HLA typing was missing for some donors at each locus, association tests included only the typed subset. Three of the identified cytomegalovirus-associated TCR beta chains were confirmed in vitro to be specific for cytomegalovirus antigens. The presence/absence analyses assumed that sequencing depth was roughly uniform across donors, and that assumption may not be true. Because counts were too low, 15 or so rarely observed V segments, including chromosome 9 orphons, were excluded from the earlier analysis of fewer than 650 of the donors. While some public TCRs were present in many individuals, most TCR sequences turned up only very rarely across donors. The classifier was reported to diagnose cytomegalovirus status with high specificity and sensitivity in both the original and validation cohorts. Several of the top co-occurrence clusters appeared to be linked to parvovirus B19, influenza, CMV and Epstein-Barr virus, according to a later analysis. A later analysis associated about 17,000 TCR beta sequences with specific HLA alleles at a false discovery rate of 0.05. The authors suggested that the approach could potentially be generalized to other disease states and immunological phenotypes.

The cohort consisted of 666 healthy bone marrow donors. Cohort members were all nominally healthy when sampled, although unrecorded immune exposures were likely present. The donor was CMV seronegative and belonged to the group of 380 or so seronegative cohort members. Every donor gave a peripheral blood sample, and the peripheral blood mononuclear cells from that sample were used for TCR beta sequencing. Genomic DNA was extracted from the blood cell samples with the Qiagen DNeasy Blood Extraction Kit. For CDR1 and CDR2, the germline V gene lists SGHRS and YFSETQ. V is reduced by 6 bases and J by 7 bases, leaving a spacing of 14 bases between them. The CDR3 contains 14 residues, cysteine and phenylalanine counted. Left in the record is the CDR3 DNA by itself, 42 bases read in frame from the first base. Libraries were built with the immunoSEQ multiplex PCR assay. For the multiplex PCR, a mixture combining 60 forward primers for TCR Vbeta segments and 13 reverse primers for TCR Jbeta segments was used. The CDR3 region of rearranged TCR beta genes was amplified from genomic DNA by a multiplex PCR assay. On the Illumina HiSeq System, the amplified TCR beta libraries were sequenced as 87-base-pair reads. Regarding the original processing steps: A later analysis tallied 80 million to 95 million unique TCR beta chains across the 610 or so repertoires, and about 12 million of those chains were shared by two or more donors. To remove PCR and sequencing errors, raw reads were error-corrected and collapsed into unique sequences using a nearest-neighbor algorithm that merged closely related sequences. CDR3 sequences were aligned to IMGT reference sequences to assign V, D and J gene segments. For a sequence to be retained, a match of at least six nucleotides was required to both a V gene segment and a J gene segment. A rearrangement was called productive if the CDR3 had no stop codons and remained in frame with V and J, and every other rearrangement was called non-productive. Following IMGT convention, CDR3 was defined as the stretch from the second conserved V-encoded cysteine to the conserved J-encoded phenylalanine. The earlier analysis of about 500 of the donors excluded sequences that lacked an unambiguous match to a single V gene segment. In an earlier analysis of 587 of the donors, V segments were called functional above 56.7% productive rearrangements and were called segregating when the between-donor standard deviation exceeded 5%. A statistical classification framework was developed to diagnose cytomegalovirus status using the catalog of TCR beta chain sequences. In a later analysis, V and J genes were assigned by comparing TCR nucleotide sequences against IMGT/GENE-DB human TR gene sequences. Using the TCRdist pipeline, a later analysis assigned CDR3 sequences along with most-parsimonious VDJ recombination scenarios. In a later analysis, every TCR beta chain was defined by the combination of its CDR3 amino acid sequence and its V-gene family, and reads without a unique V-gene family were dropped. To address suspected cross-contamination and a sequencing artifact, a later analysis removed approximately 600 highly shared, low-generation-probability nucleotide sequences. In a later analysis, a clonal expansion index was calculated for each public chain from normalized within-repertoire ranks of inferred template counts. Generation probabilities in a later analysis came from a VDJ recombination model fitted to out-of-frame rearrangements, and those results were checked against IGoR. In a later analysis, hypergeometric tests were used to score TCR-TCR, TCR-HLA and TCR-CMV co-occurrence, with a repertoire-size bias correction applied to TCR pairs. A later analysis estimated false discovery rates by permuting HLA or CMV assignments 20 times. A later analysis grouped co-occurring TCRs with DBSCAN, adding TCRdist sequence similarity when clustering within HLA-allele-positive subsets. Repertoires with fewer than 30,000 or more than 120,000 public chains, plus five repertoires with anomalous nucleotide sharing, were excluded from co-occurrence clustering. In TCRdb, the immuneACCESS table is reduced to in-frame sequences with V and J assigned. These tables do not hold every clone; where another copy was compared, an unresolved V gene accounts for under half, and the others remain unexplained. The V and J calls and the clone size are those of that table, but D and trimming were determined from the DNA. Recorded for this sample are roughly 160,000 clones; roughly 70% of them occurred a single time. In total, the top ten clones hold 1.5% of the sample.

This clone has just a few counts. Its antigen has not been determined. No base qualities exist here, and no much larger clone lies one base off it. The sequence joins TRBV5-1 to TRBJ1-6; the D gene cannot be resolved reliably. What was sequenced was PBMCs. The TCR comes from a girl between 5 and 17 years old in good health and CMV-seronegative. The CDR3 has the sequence CASKRILSNSPLHF. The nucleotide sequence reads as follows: TGCGCCAGCAAGAGGATCCTTTCAAATTCACCCCTCCACTTT.